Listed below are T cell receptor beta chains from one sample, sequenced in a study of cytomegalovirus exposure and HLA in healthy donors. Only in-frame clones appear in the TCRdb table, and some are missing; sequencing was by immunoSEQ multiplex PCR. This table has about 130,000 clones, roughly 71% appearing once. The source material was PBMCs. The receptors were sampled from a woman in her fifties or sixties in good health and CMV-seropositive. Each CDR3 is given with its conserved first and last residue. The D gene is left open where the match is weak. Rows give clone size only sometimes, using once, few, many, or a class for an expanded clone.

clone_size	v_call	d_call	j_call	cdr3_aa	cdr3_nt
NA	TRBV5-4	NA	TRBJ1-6	CASSRDGNSPLHF	TGTGCCAGCAGCCGGGATGGTAATTCACCCCTCCACTTT
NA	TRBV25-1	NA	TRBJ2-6	CASTLGASGANVLTF	TGTGCCAGCACCCTGGGGGCCTCTGGGGCCAACGTCCTGACTTTC
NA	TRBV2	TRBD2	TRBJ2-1	CASSPLAGGLNEQFF	TGTGCCAGCAGCCCACTAGCGGGGGGCCTCAATGAGCAGTTCTTC
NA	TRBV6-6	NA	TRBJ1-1	CASSPGGGGNTEAFF	TGTGCCAGCAGTCCCGGGGGGGGAGGGAACACTGAAGCTTTCTTT
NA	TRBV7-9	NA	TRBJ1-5	CASSLGGAQPQHF	TGTGCCAGCAGCTTAGGCGGAGCTCAGCCCCAGCATTTT
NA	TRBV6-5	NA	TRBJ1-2	CASSEQYGYTF	TGTGCCAGCAGTGAACAATATGGCTACACCTTC
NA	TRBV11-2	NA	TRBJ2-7	CASSPSGGSYEQHF	TGTGCCAGCAGCCCCTCCGGGGGATCCTACGAGCAGCACTTC
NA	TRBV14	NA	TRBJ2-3	CASSHQAGDTQYF	TGTGCCAGCAGCCACCAGGCGGGGGATACGCAGTATTTT
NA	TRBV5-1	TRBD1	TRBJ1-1	CASSLGGTGYTEAFF	TGCGCCAGCAGCTTGGGTGGGACAGGGTACACTGAAGCTTTCTTT
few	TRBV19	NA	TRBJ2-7	CASSSSTQLTYEQYF	TGTGCCAGTAGTTCCTCAACCCAACTCACCTACGAGCAGTACTTC
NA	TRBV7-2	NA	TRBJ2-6	CASSSFFWEGAGANVLTF	TGTGCCAGCAGCTCCTTTTTCTGGGAGGGGGCTGGGGCCAACGTCCTGACTTTC
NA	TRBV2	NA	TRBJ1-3	CASSGQGNTIYF	TGTGCCAGCAGCGGACAGGGAAACACCATATATTTT
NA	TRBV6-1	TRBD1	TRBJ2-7	CASSVQPGQGNEQYF	TGTGCCAGCAGTGTACAACCGGGACAGGGGAACGAGCAGTACTTC
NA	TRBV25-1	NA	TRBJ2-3	CAPLGTQYF	TGTGCCCCACTCGGTACGCAGTATTTT
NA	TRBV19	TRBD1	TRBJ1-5	CASSRDRNQPQHF	TGTGCCAGTAGCAGGGACAGAAATCAGCCCCAGCATTTT
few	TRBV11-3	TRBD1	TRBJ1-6	CASSTGVRDSPLHF	TGTGCCAGCAGTACAGGGGTTAGGGATTCACCCCTCCACTTT
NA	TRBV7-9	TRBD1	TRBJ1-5	CASSLGDRLSEPQHF	TGTGCCAGCAGCTTAGGGGACAGACTGTCGGAGCCCCAGCATTTT
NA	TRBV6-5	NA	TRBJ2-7	CASTEFPGEQYF	TGTGCCAGCACCGAGTTCCCGGGCGAGCAGTACTTC
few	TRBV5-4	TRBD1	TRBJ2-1	CASTAPGQGAANEQFF	TGTGCCAGCACCGCCCCCGGCCAGGGGGCAGCGAATGAGCAGTTCTTC
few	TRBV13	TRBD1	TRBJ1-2	CAIQVGGANHGYTF	TGTGCCATCCAGGTAGGGGGCGCAAACCATGGCTACACCTTC
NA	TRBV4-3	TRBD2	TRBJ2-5	CASSPSLGLAGGETQYF	TGCGCCAGCAGCCCTAGCCTCGGACTAGCAGGCGGGGAGACCCAGTACTTC
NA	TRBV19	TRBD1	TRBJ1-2	CASSIGSGTGVYGYTF	TGTGCCAGTAGTATAGGGTCAGGGACAGGGGTGTATGGCTACACCTTC
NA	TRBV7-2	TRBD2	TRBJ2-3	CASSRNRAGGPGDTQYF	TGTGCCAGCAGCCGGAACCGAGCGGGGGGGCCGGGAGATACGCAGTATTTT
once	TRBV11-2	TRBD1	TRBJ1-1	CASSYTGAERAEAFF	TGTGCCAGCAGCTATACAGGGGCCGAGAGGGCTGAAGCTTTCTTT
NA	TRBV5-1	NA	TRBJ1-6	CASSQENSPLHF	TGCGCCAGCTCACAGGAAAATTCACCCCTCCACTTT
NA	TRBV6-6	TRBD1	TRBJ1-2	CASSKGQPVYTF	TGTGCCAGCAGCAAGGGACAGCCGGTATACACCTTC
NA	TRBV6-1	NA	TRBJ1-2	CASSEIGEGGYTF	TGTGCCAGCAGTGAAATTGGGGAGGGTGGCTACACCTTC
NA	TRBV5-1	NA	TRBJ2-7	CPSSLGRGSIYEQYF	TGCCCCAGCAGCTTGGGACGGGGGTCCATCTACGAGCAGTACTTC
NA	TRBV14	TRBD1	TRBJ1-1	CASSQDHSKGQGGTEAFF	TGTGCCAGCAGCCAAGACCATAGTAAGGGACAGGGTGGGACTGAAGCTTTCTTT
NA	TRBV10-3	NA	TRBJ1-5	CAISQVNQPQHF	TGTGCCATCAGTCAGGTCAATCAGCCCCAGCATTTT
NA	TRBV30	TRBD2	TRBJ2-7	CAWSRAVGRACEQYF	TGTGCCTGGAGTCGGGCGGTCGGGAGGGCATGCGAGCAGTACTTC
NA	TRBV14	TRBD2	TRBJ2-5	CASSHRKWGGSQETQYF	TGTGCCAGCAGCCATCGCAAGTGGGGGGGGTCCCAAGAGACCCAGTACTTC
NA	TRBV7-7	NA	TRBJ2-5	CASSMTGRETQYF	TGTGCCAGCAGCATGACAGGGAGGGAGACCCAGTACTTC
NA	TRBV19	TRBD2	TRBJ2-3	CASSIRRGGPDTQYF	TGTGCCAGTAGTATTCGGCGGGGGGGCCCAGATACGCAGTATTTT
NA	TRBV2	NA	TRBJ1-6	CASRQGSSYNSPLHF	TGTGCCAGCAGGCAGGGGAGCTCCTATAATTCACCCCTCCACTTT
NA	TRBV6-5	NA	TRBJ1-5	CASSYGGTQPQHF	TGTGCCAGCAGTTATGGCGGGACTCAGCCCCAGCATTTT
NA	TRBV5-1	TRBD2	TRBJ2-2	CASSLVAGGAGELFF	TGCGCCAGCAGCTTGGTAGCGGGGGGTGCCGGGGAGCTGTTTTTT
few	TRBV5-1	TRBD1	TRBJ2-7	CASSFGTGGNEQYF	TGCGCCAGCAGCTTCGGGACAGGGGGAAACGAGCAGTACTTC
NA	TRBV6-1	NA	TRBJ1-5	CASRRGVYQPQHF	TGTGCCAGCAGAAGAGGAGTCTATCAGCCCCAGCATTTT
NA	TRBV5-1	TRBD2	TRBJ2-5	CASSLERAGGLETQYF	TGCGCCAGCAGCTTGGAGCGAGCGGGGGGGCTTGAGACCCAGTACTTC
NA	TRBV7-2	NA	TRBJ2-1	CASSPPDRVAYNEQFF	TGTGCCAGCAGCCCTCCGGATCGGGTGGCCTACAATGAGCAGTTCTTC
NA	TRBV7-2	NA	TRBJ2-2	CASSRRPGSDTGELFF	TGTGCCAGCAGTCGCCGGCCGGGGTCGGACACCGGGGAGCTGTTTTTT
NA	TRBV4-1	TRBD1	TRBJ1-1	CASSHGTAQNTEAFF	TGCGCCAGCAGCCACGGGACAGCACAGAACACTGAAGCTTTCTTT
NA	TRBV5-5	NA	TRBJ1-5	CASSLGVASNQPQHF	TGTGCCAGCAGCTTGGGAGTAGCGTCCAATCAGCCCCAGCATTTT
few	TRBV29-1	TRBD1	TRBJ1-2	CSVEKGDRYGYTF	TGCAGCGTTGAAAAGGGGGACAGGTATGGCTACACCTTC
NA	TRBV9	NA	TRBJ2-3	CASSDTGTSTDTQYF	TGTGCCAGCAGCGACACCGGGACTAGCACAGATACGCAGTATTTT
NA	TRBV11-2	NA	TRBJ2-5	CASSFGETQYF	TGTGCCAGCAGCTTCGGGGAGACCCAGTACTTC
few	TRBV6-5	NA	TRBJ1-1	CASSYGVGNTEAFF	TGTGCCAGCAGTTACGGAGTCGGGAACACTGAAGCTTTCTTT
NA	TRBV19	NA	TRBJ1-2	CASSTQGRGYTF	TGTGCCAGTAGTACACAGGGAAGGGGCTACACCTTC
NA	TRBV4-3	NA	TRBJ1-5	CASSQDRGTYQPQHF	TGCGCCAGCAGCCAAGATAGGGGCACCTATCAGCCCCAGCATTTT
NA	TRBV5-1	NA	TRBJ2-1	CASSPEPYNEQFF	TGCGCCAGCAGCCCGGAGCCTTACAATGAGCAGTTCTTC
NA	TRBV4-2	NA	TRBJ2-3	CASSQDSPGLTDTQYF	TGTGCCAGCAGCCAAGACTCCCCAGGGCTCACAGATACGCAGTATTTT
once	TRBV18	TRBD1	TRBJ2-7	CASSRDRGRGEQYF	TGTGCCAGCTCACGGGACAGGGGCCGAGGCGAGCAGTACTTC
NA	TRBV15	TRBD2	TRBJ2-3	CATSPGTSWDTQYF	TGTGCCACCAGCCCTGGGACTAGCTGGGATACGCAGTATTTT